This record concerns one TCR beta chain sequence. Trimming removed 5 bases from V and 8 bases from J, with 22 bases in between. CDR1 and CDR2 (germline): SGHTA, FQGTGA. The CDR3 runs 16 residues. This specimen belongs to a study of glioma-infiltrating T cells after dendritic cell vaccination. Sequencing was performed with immunoSEQ multiplex PCR; in TCRdb, only in-frame clones are kept and a portion is missing. The table has 30,000 to 40,000 clones, around 80% seen once; the top ten hold about 8%. The chain uses TRBV7-3 and TRBJ2-1; maybe TRBD1 (5 bases). The source was blood, collected before dendritic cell vaccination. The receptor's source is a human donor with glioblastoma. CDR3 sequence reads: CASSPGLGRGSHEQFF. In DNA, the CDR3 is TGTGCCAGCAGCCCAGGATTAGGTAGGGGCTCACATGAGCAGTTCTTC.